The rows below give T cell receptor beta chains drawn from one sample of a study of T cell clones after liver transplantation. TCRdb keeps only in-frame clones here, not all; method: immunoSEQ multiplex PCR. This table has approximately 65,000 clones, 92% appearing once. The specimen comprised CD4+ T cells from blood, sampled about 25 months after liver transplant. The receptor source for this set is a human patient who received a liver transplant. These T cells may partly come from the graft donor. Both conserved end residues are part of each CDR3. D genes are given only for firm matches. Not every row has a clone size; where given, it reads once, few, many or a size class.

v_call	d_call	clone_size	j_call	cdr3_nt	cdr3_aa
TRBV5-1	TRBD1	-	TRBJ2-6	TGCGCCAGCGGGACAGGGATGCACTCTGGGGCCAACGTCCTGACTTTC	CASGTGMHSGANVLTF
TRBV7-8	TRBD1	-	TRBJ1-5	TGTGCCAGCAGCTCCCGGGACAGGGATTATCAGCCCCAGCATTTT	CASSSRDRDYQPQHF
TRBV7-3	-	-	TRBJ1-2	TGTGCCAGCAGCGCAGACCCACGAGCTAACTATGGCTACACCTTC	CASSADPRANYGYTF
TRBV6-4	-	few	TRBJ1-1	TGTGCCAGCAGTGAATTTCGAGGCACTGAAGCTTTCTTT	CASSEFRGTEAFF
TRBV5-1	-	-	TRBJ2-6	TGCGCCAGCAGCTTGGAAGGATCTGGGGCCAACGTCCTGACTTTC	CASSLEGSGANVLTF
TRBV27	-	-	TRBJ1-5	TGTGCCAGCAGTCCAGGGGCCAATCAGCCCCAGCATTTT	CASSPGANQPQHF
TRBV7-2	-	once	TRBJ2-5	TGTGCCAGCAGACGAGGGCTAGCTGAGGGTTGGGAGACCCAGTACTTC	CASRRGLAEGWETQYF
TRBV7-9	-	-	TRBJ1-2	TGTGCCAGCAGCGTGGACCGGATCAATGGCTACACCTTC	CASSVDRINGYTF
TRBV19	TRBD1	-	TRBJ1-3	TGTGCCAGTAGTCCCCTGGGACAGGGGGCAGGAAACACCATATATTTT	CASSPLGQGAGNTIYF
TRBV19	TRBD2	-	TRBJ2-3	TGTGCCAGTAGTATAGAACCCCTAGCGGGAGTTACAGATACGCAGTATTTT	CASSIEPLAGVTDTQYF
TRBV14	TRBD1	once	TRBJ2-1	TGTGCCAGCAGCCAGTACCGGGACAGGGCATACAATGAGCAGTTCTTC	CASSQYRDRAYNEQFF
TRBV25-1	TRBD2	-	TRBJ2-7	TGTGCCAGCAGTACCGGACTAGCGGCTCGGGGCGAGCAGTACTTC	CASSTGLAARGEQYF
TRBV27	-	-	TRBJ2-5	TGTGCCAGCAGCCGATCCCAGGGAAGGGGGCAAGAGACCCAGTACTTC	CASSRSQGRGQETQYF
TRBV5-1	-	-	TRBJ1-5	TGCGCCAGCACCTACGGAGAGAATCAGCCCCAGCATTTT	CASTYGENQPQHF
TRBV7-3	TRBD2	-	TRBJ2-3	TGTGCCAGCAGCTCCCTGGGGGGAGGGTTGGCAGATACGCAGTATTTT	CASSSLGGGLADTQYF
TRBV19	-	-	TRBJ2-6	TGTGCCAGTAGGAACTCTGGGGCCAACGTCCTGACTTTC	CASRNSGANVLTF
TRBV29-1	TRBD2	once	TRBJ2-2	TGCAGCGTTGGACTAGCGGGAGGGGGCGGGGAGCTGTTTTTT	CSVGLAGGGGELFF
TRBV5-1	-	-	TRBJ2-1	TGCGCCAGCAGCTTCAGGGGAGAGGGTGAGCAGTTCTTC	CASSFRGEGEQFF
TRBV12-5	TRBD1	once	TRBJ2-3	TGTGCTAGTGGTTTGGTAAGGGGGACAGGGATTAGCACAGATACGCAGTATTTT	CASGLVRGTGISTDTQYF
TRBV11-3	TRBD1	-	TRBJ2-5	TGTGCCAGCAGCGCCGGGACAGGGGGTCCGGAGTACTTC	CASSAGTGGPEYF
TRBV4-3	TRBD2	-	TRBJ2-1	TGCGCCAGCAGCCAAGATCTTTTAGCGGGAGGGCGGCAGCAGTTCTTC	CASSQDLLAGGRQQFF
TRBV7-8	TRBD1	few	TRBJ2-4	TGTGCCAGCAGCCCCTGGCTCAGGGGGTCTACCTTTCCAAACATTCAGTACTTC	CASSPWLRGSTFPNIQYF
TRBV7-2	-	-	TRBJ1-3	TGTGCCAGCAGTGGACAGAGCTCTGGAAACACCATATATTTT	CASSGQSSGNTIYF
TRBV6-6	TRBD1	-	TRBJ1-3	TGTGCCAGCAGTTACGCCCGGGACAGGGGAAACACCATATATTTT	CASSYARDRGNTIYF
TRBV5-1	-	-	TRBJ2-1	TGCGCCAGCAGCTTGGTGCCCACAAGCGGATACAATGAGCAGTTCTTC	CASSLVPTSGYNEQFF
TRBV6-1	TRBD1	-	TRBJ1-2	TGTGCCAGCAGGGCCACAGGGGGCGCGTCGAATGGCTACACCTTC	CASRATGGASNGYTF
TRBV19	-	-	TRBJ2-3	TGTGCCAGTAGTGACTATTTACGGCAGTCAGATACGCAGTATTTT	CASSDYLRQSDTQYF
TRBV4-3	-	-	TRBJ2-7	TGCGCCAGCAGCCAATTCCTAGGACTTTCGGTCGAGCAGTACTTC	CASSQFLGLSVEQYF